One TCR beta chain is described in this entry. The data belong to a study of blood T cell repertoires in COVID-19. The authors' processing: Estimated nucleated cell counts came from reference gene primer amplification. Sequencing was performed with immunoSEQ multiplex PCR; in TCRdb, only in-frame clones are kept and a portion is missing. Clonal size and the V and J genes are those of that table, whereas D and trimming came from the DNA. The profile covers over 150,000 clones, with roughly 84% appearing a single time and roughly 1% taken by the ten largest. The length of the CDR3 is 13 residues. The J segment lost 4 bases and the V segment lost 5 bases, leaving 4 bases of the junction unmatched.

The V call is TRBV12-3 or TRBV12-4, the J call TRBJ1-2, with TRBD1 identical over 7 bases. The TCR sequence derives from a man in his forties with acute or convalescent COVID-19. Source material: peripheral blood. CDR3 nucleotide sequence: TGTGCCAGCAGTAGGGACAGCTTCTATGGCTACACCTTC. Translation: CASSRDSFYGYTF.